The source of this TCR beta chain is a study of low-dose radiotherapy and immunotherapy resistance in tumors. Turning to the study itself: Intravenous ipilimumab 1 mg/kg every six weeks was given with nivolumab 240 mg every two weeks. Administration of intravenous cyclophosphamide at 200 mg/m2 took place every two weeks, one day before radiation and immunotherapy. Alpha- and beta-chain coverage of first-strand cDNA came from TRAV- and TRBV-specific primers.

Using a constant-region primer together with a V-primer adapter, TCRs were subjected to 15 to 20 PCR cycles of amplification. TCRdb reprocessed the reads with MiXCR, giving one entry per CDR3 protein. Here the sample spans 40,000 to 65,000 distinct CDR3 sequences, roughly a third being singletons. Documented time point: after trial treatment. Treatment described: LDRT plus nivolumab, ipilimumab, low-dose cyclophosphamide and aspirin (RACIN trial). Every donor was treated with nivolumab, ipilimumab, aspirin, low-dose cyclophosphamide and also low-dose radiotherapy. V was clipped by 2 bases and J by 1 base, with 8 bases between them. CDR1 and CDR2 (germline): MNHEY, SVGEGT. The CDR3 totals 14 residues.

The origin of this receptor is a male donor with rectosigmoid adenocarcinoma. V is TRBV6-2 or TRBV6-3 and J is TRBJ1-1; D call uncertain. Source: PBMCs, taken after low-dose radiotherapy plus immunotherapy. The CDR3 bases are TGTGCCAGCAGTTACGCGGGTACGAACACTGAAGCTTTCTTT. Its protein is CASSYAGTNTEAFF.